This T cell receptor beta chain came from a study of blood T cell repertoires in COVID-19. Study background: Samples came from the United States, Italy and Spain, spanning acute and convalescent COVID-19. The analysed material was cDNA or gDNA that came from T cells, B-cell-depleted T cells, or PBMCs.

Germline CDR1 MNHEY, CDR2 SMNVEV (reference sequence). This CDR3 region has 14 residues. V gave up 8 bases and J gave up 6 bases; unmatched junction bases: 10. Generated by immunoSEQ multiplex PCR, the TCRdb table keeps only in-frame clones and is missing some. There are about 170,000 clones in the sample; 84% occur only once, and approximately 2.6% lies in the top ten. Seattle cases were enrolled at active infection and followed longitudinally. Input material: peripheral blood. The origin of this receptor is a woman of 80 years or more with COVID-19, enrolled during active disease. J is TRBJ1-5 and V is TRBV27; the match to TRBD1 covers 7 bases. The CDR3 spells CASGNRGGGQPQHF. The CDR3 coding sequence is TGTGCCAGCGGCAACAGGGGAGGTGGTCAGCCCCAGCATTTT.